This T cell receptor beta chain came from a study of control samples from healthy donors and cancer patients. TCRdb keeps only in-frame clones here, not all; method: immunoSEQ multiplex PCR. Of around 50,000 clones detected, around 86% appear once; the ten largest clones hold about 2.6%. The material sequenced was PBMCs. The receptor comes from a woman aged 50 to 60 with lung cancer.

The CDR3 protein is CASSLVVGSGELFF. CDR3 DNA: TGTGCCAGCAGCTTAGTGGTGGGTTCCGGGGAGCTGTTTTTT. The gene calls are TRBV7-9 and TRBJ2-2; unclear D gene. The germline V gene encodes CDR1 SEHNR and CDR2 FQNEAQ (reference sequence). This CDR3 spans 14 amino acids. Between the trimmed V and J ends, which lost 1 base and 6 bases, there was a span of 9 bases.